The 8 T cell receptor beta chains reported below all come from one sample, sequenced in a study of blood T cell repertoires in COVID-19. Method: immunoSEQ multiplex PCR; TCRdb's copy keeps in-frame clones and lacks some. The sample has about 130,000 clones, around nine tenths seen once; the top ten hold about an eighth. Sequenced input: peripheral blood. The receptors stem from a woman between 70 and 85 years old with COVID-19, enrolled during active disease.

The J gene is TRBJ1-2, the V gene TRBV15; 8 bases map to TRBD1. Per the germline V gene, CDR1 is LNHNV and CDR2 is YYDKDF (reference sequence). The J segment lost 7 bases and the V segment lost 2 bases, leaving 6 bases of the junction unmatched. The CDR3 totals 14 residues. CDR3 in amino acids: CATSRTGGSFGYTF. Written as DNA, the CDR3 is TGTGCCACCAGCAGAACAGGGGGAAGTTTTGGCTACACCTTC.

CDR3 DNA: TGTGCCAGCACCTACGGACAGGGCACCTCTGGAAACACCATATATTTT. Its protein is CASTYGQGTSGNTIYF. V usage is TRBV7-8 and J usage is TRBJ1-3, with TRBD1 identical over 8 bases. After removal of 7 bases from V and 0 bases from J, the junction contained 8 bases not matched to a gene. This CDR3 has 16 residues. Germline CDR1 and CDR2: SGHVS and FQNEAQ.

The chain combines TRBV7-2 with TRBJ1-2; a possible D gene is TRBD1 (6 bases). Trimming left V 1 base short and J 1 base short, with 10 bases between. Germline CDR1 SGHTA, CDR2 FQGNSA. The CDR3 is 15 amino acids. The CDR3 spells CASSLGGGLNYGYTF. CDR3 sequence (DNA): TGTGCCAGCAGCTTAGGGGGGGGCCTTAACTATGGCTACACCTTC.

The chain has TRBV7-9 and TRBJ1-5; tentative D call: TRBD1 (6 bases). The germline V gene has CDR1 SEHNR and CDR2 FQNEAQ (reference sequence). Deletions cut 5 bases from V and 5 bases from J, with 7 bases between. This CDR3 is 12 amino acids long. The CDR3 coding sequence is TGTGCCAGCAGCAAGGGGGATCAGCCCCAGCATTTT. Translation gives CASSKGDQPQHF.

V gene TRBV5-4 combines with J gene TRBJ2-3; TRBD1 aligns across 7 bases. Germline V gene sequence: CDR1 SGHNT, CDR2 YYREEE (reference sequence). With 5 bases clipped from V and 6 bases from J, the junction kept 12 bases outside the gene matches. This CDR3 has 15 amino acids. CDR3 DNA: TGTGCCAGCAGTGGCTACCCGGACAGGCTCGATACGCAGTATTTT. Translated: CASSGYPDRLDTQYF.

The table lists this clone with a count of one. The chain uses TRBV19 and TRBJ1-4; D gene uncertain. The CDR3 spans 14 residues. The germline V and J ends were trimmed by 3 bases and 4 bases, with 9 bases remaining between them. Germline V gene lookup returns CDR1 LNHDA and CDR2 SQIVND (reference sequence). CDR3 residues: CASSMRAYNEKLFF. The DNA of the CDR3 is TGTGCCAGTAGTATGAGGGCCTATAATGAAAAACTGTTTTTT.

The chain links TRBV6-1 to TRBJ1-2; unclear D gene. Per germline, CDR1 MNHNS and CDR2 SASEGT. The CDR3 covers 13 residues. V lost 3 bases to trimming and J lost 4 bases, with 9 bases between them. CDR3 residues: CASSEKGGYGYTF. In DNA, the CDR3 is TGTGCCAGCAGTGAGAAGGGAGGCTATGGCTACACCTTC.

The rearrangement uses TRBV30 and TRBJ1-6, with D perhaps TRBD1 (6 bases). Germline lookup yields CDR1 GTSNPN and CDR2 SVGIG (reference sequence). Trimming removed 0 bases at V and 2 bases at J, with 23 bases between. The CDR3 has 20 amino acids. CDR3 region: CAWSVYIGQYRFTYNSPLHF. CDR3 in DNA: TGTGCCTGGAGTGTGTATATCGGACAGTATCGGTTCACCTATAATTCACCCCTCCACTTT.